The 31 T cell receptor beta chains in this list originate from one sample, sequenced in a study of identical twins. MiXCR was run by TCRdb on the 5' RACE reads, yielding one entry per CDR3 protein. The data contain 100,000 or so distinct CDR3 sequences, 4.5% to 6.5% of them singletons. The sequencing input was memory T cells sorted from blood. The receptors derive from a woman between 50 and 59 years old in good health.

V gene TRBV3-1 combines with J gene TRBJ2-3; D is unresolved. Germline V gene sequence: CDR1 LGHDT, CDR2 YNNKEL (reference sequence). Trimming pared 5 bases from V and 5 bases from J, leaving 5 bases between. The CDR3 extends over 11 amino acids. DNA of the CDR3: TGTGCCAGCAGCGTCCAAGATACGCAGTATTTT. It yields the protein CASSVQDTQYF.

The sample holds many counts of this clonotype. The chain couples TRBV27 to TRBJ2-3; a weak D match, TRBD2 (6 bases). The V and J ends lost 1 base and 4 bases respectively, with 12 bases between them. The CDR3 length is 15 residues. CDR1 MNHEY and CDR2 SMNVEV come from the germline V gene (reference sequence). CDR3 bases: TGTGCCAGCAGTTTATTATTGGACTACCCAGATACGCAGTATTTT. Amino acids: CASSLLLDYPDTQYF.

This clonotype was counted at least ten times. The chain combines TRBV3-1 with TRBJ2-4; unclear D gene. The CDR3 is made up of 13 amino acids. Trimming took 0 bases from V and 4 from J, leaving 4 bases between them. Per the germline V gene, CDR1 is LGHDT and CDR2 is YNNKEL (reference sequence). CDR3 amino acids: CASSQDAKNIQYF. CDR3 nucleotides: TGTGCCAGCAGCCAAGACGCGAAAAACATTCAGTACTTC. The variable domain in full, with the rest retrieved from reference TRBV3-1 and TRBJ2-4, is DTAVSQTPKYLVTQMGNDKSIKCEQNLGHDTMYWYKQDSKKFLKIMFSYNNKELIINETVPNRFSPKSPDKAHLNLHINSLELGDSAVYFCASSQDAKNIQYFGAGTRLSVL.

This clonotype was seen at least ten times. The genes are TRBV10-3 and TRBJ2-1; D not resolved. Between the trimmed V and J ends, which lost 3 bases and 10 bases, there was a span of 13 bases. The CDR3 is made up of 13 amino acids. Germline V lookup: CDR1 ENHRY, CDR2 SYGVKD. CDR3 amino acids: CAISDTGAREQFF. The CDR3 coding sequence is TGTGCCATCAGTGACACCGGCGCCCGCGAGCAGTTCTTC.

Only a few counts were recorded for this clonotype. This sequence joins TRBV11-3 and TRBJ2-3, with a possible D match to TRBD2 (6 bases). V was cut by 2 bases and J by 4 bases, with 13 bases left in between. Per germline, CDR1 SGHNT and CDR2 YENEEA. CDR3 length equals 15 residues. CDR3 DNA: TGTGCCAGCAGCTTACGCGGGGCCGCCGCAGATACGCAGTATTTT. Encoded protein: CASSLRGAAADTQYF. Together with reference TRBV11-3 and TRBJ2-3, the CDR3 gives the full variable domain: EAGVVQSPRYKIIEKKQPVAFWCNPISGHNTLYWYLQNLGQGPELLIRYENEEAVDDSQLPKDRFSAERLKGVDSTLKIQPAELGDSAVYLCASSLRGAAADTQYFGPGTRLTVL.

This clonotype has just a few counts. The chain uses TRBV23-1 and TRBJ2-7; D is possibly TRBD1 (6 bases). TRBV23-1 has ORF status, its function being uncertain. V was pared by 8 bases and J by 1 base, with 15 bases between. The CDR3 is made up of 14 amino acids. The CDR3 bases are TGCGCCAGCCCAGGGCGCAGGGGTTCCTACGAGCAGTACTTC. Protein sequence: CASPGRRGSYEQYF.

There are many counts of this clonotype. This chain's CDR3 is CASSRQETQYF. As DNA, the CDR3 is TGTGCCAGCAGTAGACAAGAGACCCAGTACTTC. The gene calls are TRBV12-3 or TRBV12-4 and TRBJ2-5; no firm D call. CDR3 length: 11 residues. The V gene lost 5 bases and the J gene lost 2 bases, with 3 bases spanning the gap.

The chain recombines TRBV5-4 with TRBJ2-2; D gene unclear. There are 14 residues in the CDR3. CDR1 SGHNT and CDR2 YYREEE come from the germline V gene (reference sequence). With 4 bases removed from V and 4 bases from J, the gap between germline ends came to 11 bases. The CDR3 nucleotides read TGTGCCAGCAGCGCCTTCGTGGGCACCGGGGAGCTGTTTTTT. Amino acids: CASSAFVGTGELFF.

This clonotype has only a few counts. The J gene is TRBJ1-2, the V gene TRBV6-5; 10 bases align to TRBD1. This CDR3 spans 14 amino acids. The junction had 5 bases not matched to a gene; V was cut back by 5 bases and J by 5 bases. Germline V gene lookup returns CDR1 MNHEY and CDR2 SVGAGI. CDR3 residues: CASSARTGGYGYTF. Written as DNA, the CDR3 is TGTGCCAGCAGTGCCCGGACAGGGGGATATGGCTACACCTTC.

At least ten counts were recorded for this clonotype. J is TRBJ2-1 and V is TRBV11-2, with D unclear. The CDR3 runs 12 residues. Trimming removed 1 base at V and 10 bases at J, with 8 bases between. Germline values: CDR1 SGHAT, CDR2 FQNNGV. DNA for the CDR3: TGTGCCAGCAGCTTAGCCCGGCAGGAGCAGTTCTTC. As protein: CASSLARQEQFF. The full variable domain, with the rest looked up from reference TRBV11-2 and TRBJ2-1, is EAGVAQSPRYKIIEKRQSVAFWCNPISGHATLYWYQQILGQGPKLLIQFQNNGVVDDSQLPKDRFSAERLKGVDSTLKIQPAKLEDSAVYLCASSLARQEQFFGPGTRLTVL.

Ten or more counts support this clonotype. This sequence joins TRBV20-1 and TRBJ2-1; D not resolved. The CDR3 has 11 residues. CDR1 is DFQATT, CDR2 SNEGSKA, per germline (reference sequence). The germline V and J ends were trimmed by 6 bases and 10 bases, with 13 bases remaining between them. The CDR3 reads CSAPTGSEQFF. CDR3 nucleotide sequence: TGCAGTGCCCCCACTGGATCAGAGCAGTTCTTC.

This clonotype was seen more than once but under ten times. The chain combines TRBV12-3 or TRBV12-4 with TRBJ1-1, with D uncertain. V lost 2 bases and J lost 1, with 5 bases in between. CDR3 length: 13 amino acids. The DNA of the CDR3 is TGTGCCAGCAGTTTACAGCAGAACACTGAAGCTTTCTTT. It encodes CASSLQQNTEAFF.

This clonotype was detected ten times or more. J is TRBJ1-1 and V is TRBV5-1; 9 bases fit TRBD1. Germline CDR1 reads SGHRS; CDR2 reads YFSETQ. V trimming: 4 bases; J trimming: 3 bases; junction bases outside the gene matches: 10. This CDR3 spans 16 amino acids. This CDR3 reads CASSQGQGGRYTEAFF. The CDR3 DNA is TGCGCCAGCAGCCAGGGACAGGGCGGGAGATACACTGAAGCTTTCTTT.

This clonotype has just a few counts. The chain carries TRBV21-1 and TRBJ2-7. TRBV21-1 is flagged as a pseudogene. The length of the CDR3 is 15 residues. CDR3 nucleotides: TGTGCCAGCAGCAAAGTGGCAGGGAGGTCCTACGAGCAGTACGTC. It is translated as CASSKVAGRSYEQYV.

The sample holds many counts of this clonotype. The CDR3, as DNA: TGTGCCAGCAGCTTAGGAGTCCCAGCGGGGACCTACAATGAGCAGTTCTTC. Protein: CASSLGVPAGTYNEQFF. The chain couples TRBV7-6 to TRBJ2-1; 7 bases match TRBD2. The CDR3 covers 17 residues. Trimming took 1 base from V and 2 from J; bases not matched to a gene: 8. Looked up from germline, CDR1 is SGHVS and CDR2 is FNYEAQ.

In its sample, this clonotype was seen many times. This CDR3 reads CASSLRREGLKYF. Here the CDR3 DNA reads TGTGCCAGCAGCCTACGGCGGGAGGGTTTAAAGTACTTC. The chain combines TRBV5-5 with TRBJ2-7; 9 bases are a match to TRBD2. V gave up 4 bases and J gave up 11 bases; unmatched junction bases: 10. This CDR3 contains 13 residues. Germline-derived CDR1 and CDR2 are SGHKS and YYEKEE (reference sequence). The full variable domain, its missing parts supplied by reference TRBV5-5 and TRBJ2-7, is DAGVTQSPTHLIKTRGQQVTLRCSPISGHKSVSWYQQVLGQGPQFIFQYYEKEERGRGNFPDRFSARQFPNYSSELNVNALLLGDSALYLCASSLRREGLKYFGPGTRLTVT.

This clonotype was detected many times. The chain recombines TRBV27 with TRBJ2-2; TRBD2 is a possible D gene (5 bases). Germline assignment: CDR1 MNHEY and CDR2 SMNVEV (reference sequence). This CDR3 spans 12 amino acids. V dropped 3 bases and J dropped 8 bases, with 7 bases sitting between them. CDR3 sequence: CASSFRGGELFF. CDR3 DNA sequence: TGTGCCAGCAGTTTTCGGGGTGGGGAGCTGTTTTTT.

This clonotype was seen at least ten times. This chain links TRBV6-6 with TRBJ1-4; D is unclear. Germline CDR1 and CDR2: MNHNY and SVGAGI (reference sequence). This CDR3 is 14 amino acids long. V gave up 8 bases and J gave up 8 bases, with 18 bases separating them. The CDR3 DNA is TGTGCCAGCGCCTCAGCCGACCGGCGGGAAAAACTGTTTTTT. Its protein product is CASASADRREKLFF.

This clonotype was counted a few times. This sequence joins TRBV7-9 and TRBJ1-1; D not resolved. The CDR3 covers 12 residues. The V end lost 5 bases, the J end lost 5 bases, and 9 bases lay between the germline ends. From germline, CDR1 is SEHNR and CDR2 FQNEAQ (reference sequence). The CDR3 DNA reads TGTGCCAGCAGCCCCCGGGCGACTGAAGCTTTCTTT. Its translation: CASSPRATEAFF. Complete variable domain (other parts from reference TRBV7-9 and TRBJ1-1): DTGVSQNPRHKITKRGQNVTFRCDPISEHNRLYWYRQTLGQGPEFLTYFQNEAQLEKSRLLSDRFSAERPKGSFSTLEIQRTEQGDSAMYLCASSPRATEAFFGQGTRLTVV.

This clonotype came up many times. The chain combines TRBV27 with TRBJ1-1; D unresolved. This CDR3 is built from 13 residues. Trimming stripped 3 bases from V and 0 bases from J, with 5 bases between. The V gene's germline CDR1 is MNHEY and CDR2 SMNVEV (reference sequence). The CDR3 loop is CASSLYMNTEAFF. CDR3 DNA: TGTGCCAGCAGTTTGTACATGAACACTGAAGCTTTCTTT.

This clonotype was observed at least ten times. The V gene is TRBV11-2, the J gene TRBJ1-6; 8 nucleotides align to TRBD1. The CDR3 is 15 residues long. Germline loops: CDR1 SGHAT, CDR2 FQNNGV. After removal of 4 bases from V and 7 bases from J, the junction contained 6 bases not matched to a gene. DNA for the CDR3: TGTGCCAGCAGCTCGACAGGGGAGAGCAATTCACCCCTCCACTTT. It translates to CASSSTGESNSPLHF. Drawing the rest from reference TRBV11-2 and TRBJ1-6, the complete variable domain is EAGVAQSPRYKIIEKRQSVAFWCNPISGHATLYWYQQILGQGPKLLIQFQNNGVVDDSQLPKDRFSAERLKGVDSTLKIQPAKLEDSAVYLCASSSTGESNSPLHFGNGTRLTVT.

In its sample, this clonotype was seen many times. The chain combines TRBV11-2 with TRBJ1-1, with a tentative D call TRBD1 (5 bases). With 5 bases removed from V and 8 bases from J, the gap between germline ends came to 12 bases. This CDR3 spans 12 amino acids. Germline V gives CDR1 SGHAT, CDR2 FQNNGV. The DNA for the CDR3 is TGTGCCAGCAGCCAGCCTTGGGGGGAAGCTTTCTTT. Translated, it gives CASSQPWGEAFF.

The gene calls are TRBV7-9 and TRBJ2-1, with TRBD1 identical over 8 bases. V gave up 1 base and J gave up 8 bases; unmatched junction bases: 4. Germline V CDR1 and CDR2: SEHNR, FQNEAQ (reference sequence). The CDR3 loop spans 14 amino acids. The CDR3 DNA reads as TGTGCCAGCAGCTTAGGGACAGGGTTCGATGAGCAGTTCTTC. Residues: CASSLGTGFDEQFF.

This clonotype came up a few times. V gene TRBV7-9 combines with J gene TRBJ2-5, with 10 bases fitting TRBD2. Trimming cost V 5 bases and J 1 base; bases outside gene matches: 4. The CDR3 is made up of 15 amino acids. Germline CDR1 reads SEHNR; CDR2 reads FQNEAQ (reference sequence). This CDR3 reads CASSPGTSAQETQYF. In DNA form, the CDR3 reads TGTGCCAGCAGCCCTGGGACTAGCGCCCAAGAGACCCAGTACTTC.

Ten or more counts support this clonotype. The V gene is TRBV7-2, the J gene TRBJ2-3; TRBD2 agrees at 8 bases. Germline values: CDR1 SGHTA, CDR2 FQGNSA. The V segment lost 5 bases and the J segment 0 bases; nucleotides outside the gene matches: 7. The CDR3 runs to 16 residues. CDR3 bases: TGTGCCAGCAGCGTAAGGACTAGCCAAAGCACAGATACGCAGTATTTT. Residues: CASSVRTSQSTDTQYF.

V and J are TRBV28 and TRBJ2-1, with TRBD2 matching 9 bases. J was trimmed by 0 bases and V by 2 bases; bases with no gene match: 14. This CDR3 contains 20 residues. The germline V gene encodes CDR1 MDHEN and CDR2 SYDVKM. The CDR3 nucleotides read TGTGCCAGCAGTTTAATTGAGGGACTTCTAGCGGGAAACTCCTACAATGAGCAGTTCTTC. It is translated as CASSLIEGLLAGNSYNEQFF. Combining the CDR3 with reference TRBV28 and TRBJ2-1 gives the whole variable domain DVKVTQSSRYLVKRTGEKVFLECVQDMDHENMFWYRQDPGLGLRLIYFSYDVKMKEKGDIPEGYSVSREKKERFSLILESASTNQTSMYLCASSLIEGLLAGNSYNEQFFGPGTRLTVL.

The J gene is TRBJ2-3, the V gene TRBV11-2, with D tentatively TRBD2 (5 bases). Germline CDR1 reads SGHAT; CDR2 reads FQNNGV. CDR3 size: 17 residues. Trimming shortened V by 5 bases and J by 4 bases, and 22 bases separated the two germline ends. CDR3 residues: CASSPISWRAGADTQYF. The CDR3 DNA is TGTGCCAGCAGCCCAATCTCGTGGCGAGCCGGGGCAGATACGCAGTATTTT.

This clonotype was detected ten times or more. V is TRBV5-1 and J is TRBJ2-1; TRBD2 aligns across 11 bases. CDR1 is SGHRS, CDR2 YFSETQ, per germline. The J segment lost 7 bases and the V segment lost 3 bases, leaving 6 bases of the junction unmatched. The CDR3 covers 15 residues. Here the CDR3 reads CASSWTSGLENEQFF. The CDR3 nucleotides are TGCGCCAGCAGCTGGACTAGCGGGCTAGAGAATGAGCAGTTCTTC.

Many counts were recorded for this clonotype. The chain employs TRBV19 and TRBJ2-1, with D maybe TRBD2 (6 bases). The CDR3 contains 16 residues. Trimming removed 0 bases from V and 4 bases from J, with 13 bases in between. Germline V CDR1 and CDR2: LNHDA, SQIVND (reference sequence). The CDR3 region is CASSIEERAPYNEQFF. The CDR3 DNA is TGTGCCAGTAGTATAGAGGAGCGGGCACCGTACAATGAGCAGTTCTTC.

This clonotype came up many times. V is TRBV10-2 and J is TRBJ2-7; 12 nucleotides agree with TRBD2. V trimming: 6 bases; J trimming: 4 bases; junction bases outside the gene matches: 4. Per germline, CDR1 WSHSY and CDR2 SAAADI. The CDR3 spans 14 residues. The DNA for the CDR3 is TGCGCCAGCAGCCCGGGACTAGCGGGTTACGAGCAGTACGTC. Protein product: CASSPGLAGYEQYV.

This clonotype was seen many times. The V gene is TRBV6-5, the J gene TRBJ2-7; tentatively, D is TRBD1 (5 bases). V was shortened by 7 bases and J by 3 bases, with 13 bases between the two germline ends. The CDR3 consists of 13 residues. The germline V gene encodes CDR1 MNHEY and CDR2 SVGAGI. Here the CDR3 reads CASKEQDNYEQYF. The CDR3 DNA sequence: TGTGCCAGCAAAGAGCAGGACAACTACGAGCAGTACTTC.